This record concerns one TCR beta chain sequence. The sample belongs to a study of blood T cell repertoires in COVID-19. Profiled with immunoSEQ multiplex PCR; TCRdb holds only in-frame clones, not every one. The sample includes 200,000 to 300,000 clones, roughly four fifths of them seen just once. This clonotype originated in a woman aged 80 or over with COVID-19, enrolled during active disease. Sample: peripheral blood.

CDR3 DNA: TGCGCCAGCAGTCCGGGACTAGCGGTAGTAGATGAGCAGTTCTTC. Amino acids: CASSPGLAVVDEQFF. The V call is TRBV5-1, the J call TRBJ2-1; 11 bases align to TRBD2. The CDR3 sequence is 15 residues long. CDR1 and CDR2 from the germline V gene are SGHRS and YFSETQ. V lost 5 bases to trimming and J lost 8 bases; unmatched junction nucleotides: 9.